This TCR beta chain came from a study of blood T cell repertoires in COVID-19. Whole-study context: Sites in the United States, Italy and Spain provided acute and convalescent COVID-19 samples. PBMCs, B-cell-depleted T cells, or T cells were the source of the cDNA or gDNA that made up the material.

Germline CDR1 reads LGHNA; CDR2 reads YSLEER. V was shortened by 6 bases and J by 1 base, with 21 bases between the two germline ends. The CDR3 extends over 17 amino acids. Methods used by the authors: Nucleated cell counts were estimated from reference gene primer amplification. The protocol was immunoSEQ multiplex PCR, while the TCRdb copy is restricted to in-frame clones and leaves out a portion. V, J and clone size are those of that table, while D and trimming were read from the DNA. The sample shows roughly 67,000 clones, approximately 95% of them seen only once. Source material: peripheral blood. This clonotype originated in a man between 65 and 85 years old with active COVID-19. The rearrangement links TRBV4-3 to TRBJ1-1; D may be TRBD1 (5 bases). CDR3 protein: CASRVGQTLVGNTEAFF. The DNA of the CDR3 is TGCGCCAGCAGAGTGGGGCAGACTCTAGTTGGGAACACTGAAGCTTTCTTT.